This is a list of T cell receptor beta chains from one sample in a study of T cell responses to AZD1222 COVID-19 vaccine. Profiling relied on immunoSEQ multiplex PCR, and the TCRdb table lists in-frame clones only, not all of them. The sample lists approximately 170,000 clones; more than 80% were seen once. Sequences were derived from peripheral blood, sampled on day 0 of AZD1222 vaccination. The receptor set was obtained from an adult in good health. The CDR3 runs from the conserved cysteine through the conserved F or W. A D gene is named only where the DNA matches it firmly. Not all rows give a size; the values are once, few, many and, for expanded clones, a class.

d_gene	v_gene	j_gene	abundance	CDR3aa	CDR3nt
TRBD1	TRBV29-1	TRBJ2-3	-	CSVQRGPRTDTQYF	TGCAGCGTTCAGAGGGGGCCGCGCACAGATACGCAGTATTTT
TRBD1	TRBV5-1	TRBJ2-2	-	CASSRTGLNTGELFF	TGCGCCAGCAGTCGGACAGGGTTGAACACCGGGGAGCTGTTTTTT
TRBD2	TRBV24-1	TRBJ2-2	-	CATSGTSGRSNTGELFF	TGTGCCACCAGCGGGACTAGCGGGCGATCGAACACCGGGGAGCTGTTTTTT
-	TRBV2	TRBJ2-1	-	CASSATAGGSPYNEQFF	TGTGCCAGCAGTGCCACTGCAGGGGGGAGTCCCTACAATGAGCAGTTCTTC
-	TRBV29-1	TRBJ1-1	-	CSVRHSGVNTEAFF	TGCAGCGTTCGACATTCGGGCGTAAACACTGAAGCTTTCTTT
TRBD2	TRBV7-9	TRBJ2-3	-	CASSFGGGNTDTQYF	TGTGCCAGCAGCTTCGGCGGGGGTAACACAGATACGCAGTATTTT
-	TRBV5-1	TRBJ2-5	-	CASSLEVGPQETQYF	TGCGCCAGCAGCTTGGAGGTGGGACCTCAAGAGACCCAGTACTTC
TRBD1	TRBV13	TRBJ1-2	-	CASSLGPGGGPNYGYTF	TGTGCCAGCAGCTTAGGCCCAGGGGGGGGACCTAACTATGGCTACACCTTC
TRBD1	TRBV6-5	TRBJ1-6	-	CASSYGGQGASPLHF	TGTGCCAGCAGTTACGGCGGACAGGGAGCATCACCCCTCCACTTT
-	TRBV21-1	TRBJ1-5	-	CASSPFGDGQGDQPQHF	TGTGCCAGCAGCCCATTTGGTGATGGACAGGGGGATCAGCCCCAGCATTTT
TRBD2	TRBV6-1	TRBJ2-1	-	CASSEEWRGRVNEQFF	TGTGCCAGCAGTGAAGAGTGGCGGGGGAGGGTAAATGAGCAGTTCTTC
-	TRBV19	TRBJ2-1	-	CASRAPGHTSYNEQFF	TGTGCCAGTAGAGCCCCGGGACATACCTCCTACAATGAGCAGTTCTTC
-	TRBV21-1	TRBJ1-1	-	CASSIPGTNLTNTEAFF	TGTGCCAGCAGCATACCTGGGACGAACCTTACGAACACTGAAGCTTTCTTT
TRBD1	TRBV7-2	TRBJ1-1	few	CASSPGQGGTEAFF	TGTGCCAGCAGCCCGGGACAGGGGGGCACTGAAGCTTTCTTT
TRBD2	TRBV27	TRBJ2-1	-	CASRERGGFMNEQFF	TGTGCCAGCAGGGAGCGGGGGGGTTTTATGAATGAGCAGTTCTTC
TRBD2	TRBV4-1	TRBJ2-3	-	CASSQWGGGATDTQYF	TGCGCCAGCAGCCAATGGGGCGGGGGGGCAACCGATACGCAGTATTTT
-	TRBV6-5	TRBJ1-1	few	CASSYWQLMNTEAFF	TGTGCCAGCAGTTACTGGCAGCTGATGAACACTGAAGCTTTCTTT
-	TRBV11-1	TRBJ1-2	-	CASSFPREERNYGYTF	TGTGCCAGCAGCTTCCCCCGGGAAGAGAGAAACTATGGCTACACCTTC
-	TRBV2	TRBJ2-3	-	CASSASPTDTQYF	TGTGCCAGCAGTGCTAGCCCCACAGATACGCAGTATTTT
-	TRBV4-2	TRBJ1-6	-	CASSQDYRENSPLHF	TGTGCCAGCAGCCAAGATTACAGGGAGAATTCACCCCTCCACTTT
-	TRBV2	TRBJ2-1	-	CASVRTITHNEQFF	TGTGCCAGCGTCCGAACTATTACCCACAATGAGCAGTTCTTC
-	TRBV5-4	TRBJ2-7	-	CASSFFLTSSYEQYF	TGTGCCAGCAGCTTTTTCTTAACGAGCTCCTACGAGCAGTACTTC
TRBD2	TRBV20-1	TRBJ2-3	-	CSASLAGASTDTQYF	TGCAGTGCTAGTCTAGCGGGGGCCAGCACAGATACGCAGTATTTT
TRBD1	TRBV18	TRBJ2-5	-	CASSPNRGRETQYF	TGTGCCAGCTCACCAAACAGGGGGCGGGAGACCCAGTACTTC
-	TRBV6-4	TRBJ1-1	-	CASSEVGGERSTEAFF	TGTGCCAGCAGTGAGGTCGGAGGGGAAAGAAGTACTGAAGCTTTCTTT